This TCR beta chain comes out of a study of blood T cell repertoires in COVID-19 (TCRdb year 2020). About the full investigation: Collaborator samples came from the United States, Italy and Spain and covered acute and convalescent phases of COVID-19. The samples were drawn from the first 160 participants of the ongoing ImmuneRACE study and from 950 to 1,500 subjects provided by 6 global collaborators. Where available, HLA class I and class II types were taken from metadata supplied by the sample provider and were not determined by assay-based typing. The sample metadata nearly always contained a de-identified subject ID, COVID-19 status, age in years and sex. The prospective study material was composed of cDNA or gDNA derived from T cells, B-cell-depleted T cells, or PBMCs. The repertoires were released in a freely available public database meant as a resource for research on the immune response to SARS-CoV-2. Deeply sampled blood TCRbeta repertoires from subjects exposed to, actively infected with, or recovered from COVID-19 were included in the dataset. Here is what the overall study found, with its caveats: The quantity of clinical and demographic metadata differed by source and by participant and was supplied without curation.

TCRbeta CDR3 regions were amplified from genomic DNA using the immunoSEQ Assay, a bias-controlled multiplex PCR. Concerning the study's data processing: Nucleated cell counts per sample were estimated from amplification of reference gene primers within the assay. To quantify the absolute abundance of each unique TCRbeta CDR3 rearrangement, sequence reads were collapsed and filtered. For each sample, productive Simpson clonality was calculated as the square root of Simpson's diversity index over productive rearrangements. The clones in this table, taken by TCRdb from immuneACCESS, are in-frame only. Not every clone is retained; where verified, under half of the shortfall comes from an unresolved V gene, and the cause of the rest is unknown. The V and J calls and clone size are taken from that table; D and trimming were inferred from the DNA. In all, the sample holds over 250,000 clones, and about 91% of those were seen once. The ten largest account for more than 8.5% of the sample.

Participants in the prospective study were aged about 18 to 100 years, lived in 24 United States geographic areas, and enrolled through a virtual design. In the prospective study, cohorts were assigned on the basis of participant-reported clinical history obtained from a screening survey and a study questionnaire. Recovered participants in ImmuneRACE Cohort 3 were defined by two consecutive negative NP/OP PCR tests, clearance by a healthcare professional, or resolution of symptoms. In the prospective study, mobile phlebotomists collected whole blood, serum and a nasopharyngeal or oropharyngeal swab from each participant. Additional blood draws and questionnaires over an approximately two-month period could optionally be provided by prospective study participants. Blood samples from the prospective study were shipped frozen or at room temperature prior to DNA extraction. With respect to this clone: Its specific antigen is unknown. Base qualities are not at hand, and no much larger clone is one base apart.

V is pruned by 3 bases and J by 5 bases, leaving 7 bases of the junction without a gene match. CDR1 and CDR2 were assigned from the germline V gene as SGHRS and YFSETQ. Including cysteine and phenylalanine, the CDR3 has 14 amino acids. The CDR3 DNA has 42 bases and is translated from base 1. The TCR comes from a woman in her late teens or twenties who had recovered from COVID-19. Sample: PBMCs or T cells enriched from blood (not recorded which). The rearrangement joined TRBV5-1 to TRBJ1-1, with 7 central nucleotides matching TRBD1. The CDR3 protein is CASSSQGSYTEAFF. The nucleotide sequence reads TGCGCCAGCAGCTCACAGGGGTCTTATACTGAAGCTTTCTTT.